These 24 T cell receptor beta chains came from one sample sequenced in a study of T cells in localized non-small cell lung cancer. Sequenced by immunoSEQ multiplex PCR; TCRdb stores in-frame clones only, minus some. Of about 78,000 clones in the sample, 80% to 90% were seen once. Sequences were derived from peripheral blood, sampled before any cancer treatment. The receptors stem from a man aged 35 to 69 with stage I lung adenocarcinoma.

A remark on this clone: Other nucleotide sequences in the sample specify the same CDR3. The V gene is TRBV7-9, the J gene TRBJ2-1; 8 bases are a match to TRBD1. This CDR3 region has 16 residues. Trimming took 1 base from V and 4 from J; bases not matched to a gene: 6. Germline values: CDR1 SEHNR, CDR2 FQNEAQ (reference sequence). CDR3: CASSLGQGAAYNEQFF. Written as DNA, the CDR3 is TGTGCCAGCAGCTTAGGTCAGGGGGCAGCTTACAATGAGCAGTTCTTC.

The V and J genes are TRBV6-5 and TRBJ1-1; 11 bases line up with TRBD1. V shed 6 bases, J shed 5 bases, and the junction held 5 bases outside the gene matches. Germline V gene data show CDR1 as MNHEY and CDR2 as SVGAGI. The CDR3 runs 14 residues. CDR3 protein: CASRGTGGWTEAFF. CDR3 sequence (DNA): TGTGCCAGCAGGGGGACAGGGGGGTGGACTGAAGCTTTCTTT.

The rearrangement links TRBV10-1 to TRBJ2-3; possible D gene TRBD1, 6 bases. Trimming took 2 bases from V and 2 from J, leaving 14 bases between them. Germline V lookup: CDR1 WNHNN, CDR2 SYGVQD (reference sequence). The CDR3 runs 16 residues. CDR3 in amino acids: CASSEGGRGLTDTQYF. The DNA for the CDR3 is TGCGCCAGCAGTGAGGGGGGCAGGGGCCTCACAGATACGCAGTATTTT.

As for this clone: A junction boundary mismatches the germline segment, possibly from a read error. The rearrangement joins TRBV27 to TRBJ1-6; the D gene is possibly TRBD1 (5 bases). Looked up from germline, CDR1 is MNHEY and CDR2 is SMNVEV (reference sequence). The CDR3 spans 14 residues. The CDR3 loop reads CASRLWDGNSPLHF. The CDR3 DNA reads as TGTGCCAGCAGGTTATGGGACGGTAATTCACCCCTCCACTTT.

The V and J genes are TRBV19 and TRBJ2-1; 8 bases fit TRBD1. CDR1 and CDR2 (germline): LNHDA, SQIVND (reference sequence). V dropped 5 bases and J dropped 4; count of bases not matched to a gene: 10. This CDR3 has 16 residues. The CDR3 is CASSDSRTGNYNEQFF. The CDR3 DNA sequence: TGTGCCAGTAGTGATTCAAGGACAGGGAATTACAATGAGCAGTTCTTC. The full variable domain, with the rest looked up from reference TRBV19 and TRBJ2-1, is DGGITQSPKYLFRKEGQNVTLSCEQNLNHDAMYWYRQDPGQGLRLIYYSQIVNDFQKGDIAEGYSVSREKKESFPLTVTSAQKNPTAFYLCASSDSRTGNYNEQFFGPGTRLTVL.

This chain uses TRBV14 with TRBJ1-1; D gene unclear. Germline lookup yields CDR1 SGHDN and CDR2 FVKESK. Trimming took 1 base from V and 7 from J, leaving 7 bases between them. The CDR3 length is 12 residues. CDR3 sequence (DNA): TGTGCCAGCAGCCAAGTCGTAGGTGAAGCTTTCTTT. It is translated as CASSQVVGEAFF. Full variable domain (remainder filled in from reference TRBV14 and TRBJ1-1): EAGVTQFPSHSVIEKGQTVTLRCDPISGHDNLYWYRRVMGKEIKFLLHFVKESKQDESGMPNNRFLAERTGGTYSTLKVQPAELEDSGVYFCASSQVVGEAFFGQGTRLTVV.

The chain combines TRBV30 with TRBJ1-3, with D maybe TRBD1 (5 bases). The ends were cut back, 0 bases at V and 3 bases at J, with 12 bases in the middle. Germline V CDR1 and CDR2: GTSNPN, SVGIG (reference sequence). CDR3 size: 15 residues. The CDR3 DNA reads TGTGCCTGGAGTGTCGGGGGGGGTCGTGGAAACACCATATATTTT. It translates to CAWSVGGGRGNTIYF.

CDR3 protein: CASSQSEAGGLETQYF. In DNA form, the CDR3 reads TGCGCCAGCAGCCAGTCCGAAGCGGGAGGGCTGGAGACCCAGTACTTC. The chain combines TRBV4-1 with TRBJ2-5, with 10 bases lining up with TRBD2. This CDR3 has 16 amino acids. The V gene's germline CDR1 is MGHRA and CDR2 YSYEKL. J gave up 5 bases and V 3 bases, and 9 bases lay outside the gene matches.

This clone was seen a handful of times. DNA for the CDR3: TGTGCCAGCAGGATATTCAGGGCCTCTAATTCACCCCTCCACTTT. Its translation is CASRIFRASNSPLHF. The V and J genes are TRBV6-5 and TRBJ1-6, with a tentative D call TRBD1 (5 bases). V lost 6 bases and J 6 bases, leaving 15 bases between the germline ends. CDR1 MNHEY and CDR2 SVGAGI come from the germline V gene. CDR3 length: 15 amino acids.

Remarks on this clone: Its ends do not fully match the called genes, so a read error is possible. This chain uses TRBV5-4 with TRBJ2-5, with 9 positions matching TRBD1. Germline values: CDR1 SGHNT, CDR2 YYREEE (reference sequence). The CDR3 contains 15 residues. The CDR3 loop reads CASSLDRGRQETQYF. In nucleotides, the CDR3 is TGTGCCAGCAGTTTGGACAGGGGTCGTCAAGAGACCCAGTACTTC.

V and J are TRBV6-6 and TRBJ1-4; no reliable D call. Germline V gene sequence: CDR1 MNHNY, CDR2 SVGAGI (reference sequence). The CDR3 runs 15 residues. V lost 0 bases to trimming and J lost 2 bases, with 7 bases between them. The CDR3 sequence: CASSYSGETNEKLFF. The CDR3 DNA reads as TGTGCCAGCAGTTACTCCGGGGAGACTAATGAAAAACTGTTTTTT.

The table lists this clone with a count of one. This chain joins TRBV29-1 and TRBJ1-2, with no clear D. V shed 7 bases and J shed 2 bases, with 11 bases lying between them. Germline CDR1 is SQVTM and CDR2 is ANQGSEA. This CDR3 is 12 amino acids long. The CDR3 here is CSARTTNYGYTF. Written as DNA, the CDR3 is TGCAGCGCCCGAACTACCAACTATGGCTACACCTTC.

The chain couples TRBV7-3 to TRBJ2-5; D call uncertain. V gave up 0 bases and J gave up 4 bases, with 6 bases separating them. This CDR3 is 13 amino acids long. CDR1 is SGHTA and CDR2 is FQGTGA in the germline V gene. The chain's CDR3 is CASSLTTLETQYF. DNA for the CDR3: TGTGCCAGCAGCTTAACTACCTTAGAGACCCAGTACTTC.

V and J are TRBV10-3 and TRBJ1-1; 10 positions match TRBD1. This CDR3 is 14 amino acids long. After removal of 8 bases from V and 0 bases from J, the junction contained 3 bases not matched to a gene. Germline CDR1 ENHRY, CDR2 SYGVKD. CDR3 nucleotide sequence: TGTGCCATCCGACAGGGGGCGATGAACACTGAAGCTTTCTTT. Encoded protein: CAIRQGAMNTEAFF.

The V gene is TRBV4-1, the J gene TRBJ2-7; D is perhaps TRBD1 (5 bases). Germline lookup yields CDR1 MGHRA and CDR2 YSYEKL. The CDR3 spans 15 residues. V gave up 0 bases and J gave up 0 bases, with 9 bases separating them. The CDR3 spells CASSQDQGVSYEQYF. The CDR3 DNA is TGCGCCAGCAGCCAAGATCAAGGGGTCTCCTACGAGCAGTACTTC.

The V gene is TRBV4-1, the J gene TRBJ2-3; 9 nucleotides align to TRBD2. CDR3 size: 16 residues. Germline V gives CDR1 MGHRA, CDR2 YSYEKL. V trimming: 4 bases; J trimming: 2 bases; junction bases outside the gene matches: 7. The CDR3 bases are TGCGCCAGCAGCCCCAAGACTAGCGGCATCACAGATACGCAGTATTTT. Translated: CASSPKTSGITDTQYF.

The CDR3 loop is CASSPGGVGNEQYF. CDR3 sequence (DNA): TGTGCCAGCAGTCCAGGGGGGGTAGGAAACGAGCAGTACTTC. This sequence joins TRBV6-5 and TRBJ2-7; TRBD1 or TRBD2 may be the D gene (7 bases each). CDR3 length: 14 residues. V was shortened by 5 bases and J by 5 bases, with 16 bases between the two germline ends. Germline V gene lookup returns CDR1 MNHEY and CDR2 SVGAGI.

The chain combines TRBV10-3 with TRBJ2-3, with 8 bases that match TRBD1. This CDR3 has 13 residues. V lost 10 bases, J lost 4 bases, and 7 bases stayed unmatched. CDR1 is ENHRY and CDR2 is SYGVKD in the germline V gene. The CDR3 nucleotides are TGTGCCACGGCGGGACAGGTCGCAGATACGCAGTATTTT. Encoded protein: CATAGQVADTQYF.

The rearrangement links TRBV5-1 to TRBJ2-3; TRBD2 matches 14 bases. The CDR3 extends over 18 amino acids. Per the germline V gene, CDR1 is SGHRS and CDR2 is YFSETQ. Losses at the gene ends were 3 bases for V and 0 bases for J; bases not matched to a gene: 6. CDR3 sequence: CASSSGLAGGTSTDTQYF. The CDR3 nucleotides read TGCGCCAGCAGCTCCGGACTAGCGGGGGGAACTAGCACAGATACGCAGTATTTT.

This clone is a singleton in its sample. V usage is TRBV2 and J usage is TRBJ2-1; D uncertain. This CDR3 has 11 residues. Trimming cost V 7 bases and J 7 bases, with 8 bases left between them. Germline loops: CDR1 SNHLY, CDR2 FYNNEI. CDR3 DNA sequence: TGTGCCAGCAAAGGCCCGAATGAGCAGTTCTTC. Its protein product is CASKGPNEQFF.

The chain joins TRBV15 to TRBJ2-2; possibly TRBD2 for D (5 bases). The germline V and J ends were trimmed by 4 bases and 6 bases, with 9 bases remaining between them. Germline assignment: CDR1 LNHNV and CDR2 YYDKDF (reference sequence). The CDR3 sequence is 13 residues long. CDR3 bases: TGTGCCACCAGCACTGGGGAGCCCGGGGAGCTGTTTTTT. It yields the protein CATSTGEPGELFF.

The V gene is TRBV7-2, the J gene TRBJ1-2; weak D call: TRBD1 (5 bases). The CDR3 length is 15 residues. V was shortened by 1 base and J by 3 bases, with 12 bases between the two germline ends. CDR1 SGHTA and CDR2 FQGNSA come from the germline V gene. CDR3 sequence reads: CASSLVGGPDYGYTF. The DNA for the CDR3 is TGTGCCAGCAGCTTAGTGGGGGGTCCCGACTATGGCTACACCTTC.

The V call is TRBV9, the J call TRBJ2-3; TRBD2 aligns across 10 bases. V lost 6 bases to trimming and J lost 7 bases; unmatched junction nucleotides: 11. The germline CDR1 and CDR2 sequences are SGDLS and YYNGEE. The CDR3 covers 15 residues. The CDR3 region is CASNPASGGRNTQYF. CDR3 DNA sequence: TGTGCCAGCAACCCAGCTAGCGGGGGTCGAAATACGCAGTATTTT.

The chain links TRBV28 to TRBJ2-7, with 7 bases that match TRBD1. The CDR3 spans 14 residues. The germline V gene has CDR1 MDHEN and CDR2 SYDVKM. The ends lost 6 bases at V and 2 bases at J; junction bases unmatched: 7. This CDR3 reads CASSISTGPYEQYF. The CDR3 DNA is TGTGCCAGCAGCATTTCGACAGGGCCCTACGAGCAGTACTTC.